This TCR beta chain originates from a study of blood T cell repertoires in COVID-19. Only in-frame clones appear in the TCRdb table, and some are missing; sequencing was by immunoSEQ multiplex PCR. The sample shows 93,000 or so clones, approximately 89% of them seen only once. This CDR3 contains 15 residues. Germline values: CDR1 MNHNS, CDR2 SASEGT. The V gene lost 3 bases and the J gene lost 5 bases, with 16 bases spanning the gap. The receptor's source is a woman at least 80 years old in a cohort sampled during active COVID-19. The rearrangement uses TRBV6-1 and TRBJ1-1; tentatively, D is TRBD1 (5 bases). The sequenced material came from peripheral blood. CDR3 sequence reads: CASSDGGGGVTEAFF. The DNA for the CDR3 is TGTGCCAGCAGTGACGGCGGGGGAGGGGTGACTGAAGCTTTCTTT.